This passage covers 7 T cell receptor beta chains from one sample sequenced in a study of early T cells in non-severe SARS-CoV-2 infection. One entry per CDR3 protein results from TCRdb running MiXCR on the 5' RACE reads. The repertoire holds about 71,000 distinct CDR3 sequences, 9.5% to 15% seen once, with 2.7% in the top ten. The sample here was whole blood, taken at baseline. These receptors came from an adult who was a healthcare worker with PCR-confirmed SARS-CoV-2 infection or an uninfected control (not recorded which).

The table lists this clonotype with a few counts. This chain links TRBV4-3 with TRBJ2-3, with TRBD2 matching 11 bases. Germline CDR1 is LGHNA and CDR2 is YSLEER. Trimming removed 2 bases from V and 2 bases from J; junction bases left unmatched: 3. The CDR3 has 16 amino acids. The CDR3 DNA is TGCGCCAGCAGCCAACGACTAGCGGGGTACACAGATACGCAGTATTTT. Translated: CASSQRLAGYTDTQYF.

This clonotype has more than one count but fewer than ten. The chain joins TRBV19 to TRBJ1-4, with 7 bases that match TRBD1. V lost 5 bases, J lost 8 bases, and 8 bases stayed unmatched. In germline, CDR1 is LNHDA, CDR2 SQIVND (reference sequence). The CDR3 runs 14 residues. The CDR3 DNA reads as TGTGCCAGTAGTTTCCGGGACAGACGAGAAAAACTGTTTTTT. Amino acids: CASSFRDRREKLFF.

This clonotype was detected a few times. The chain joins TRBV29-1 to TRBJ2-2; D is unclear. Germline V lookup: CDR1 SQVTM, CDR2 ANQGSEA. The V gene lost 2 bases and the J gene lost 2 bases, with 6 bases spanning the gap. The CDR3 is made up of 13 amino acids. In DNA, the CDR3 is TGCAGCGTTGAATTGGTTAACACCGGGGAGCTGTTTTTT. This encodes CSVELVNTGELFF.

This rearrangement joins TRBV6-2 or TRBV6-3 to TRBJ2-3; 7 positions match TRBD2. The CDR3 has 15 amino acids. Germline assignment: CDR1 MNHEY and CDR2 SVGEGT. The V and J ends lost 2 bases and 4 bases, in that order; junction bases with no gene match: 6. The CDR3 region has the DNA TGTGCCAGCAGTTACGCGACTAGCCGGGCAGATACGCAGTATTTT. Protein: CASSYATSRADTQYF.

This clonotype was observed at least ten times. The chain is built from TRBV13 and TRBJ2-4; possibly TRBD2 for D (5 bases). The CDR3 extends over 17 amino acids. In germline, CDR1 is PRHDT, CDR2 FYEKMQ (reference sequence). Trimming stripped 5 bases from V and 0 bases from J, with 17 bases between. The CDR3 loop reads CASSRRTEDLAKNIQYF. The CDR3 DNA sequence: TGTGCCAGCAGCCGACGGACTGAAGACCTAGCCAAAAACATTCAGTACTTC.

Ten or more counts support this clonotype. The chain recombines TRBV9 with TRBJ2-1; D unclear. Germline V gene lookup returns CDR1 SGDLS and CDR2 YYNGEE. Trimming took 3 bases from V and 9 from J, leaving 10 bases between them. The CDR3 contains 12 residues. The CDR3 reads CASSGYSAEQFF. In nucleotides, the CDR3 is TGTGCCAGCAGCGGCTATAGTGCTGAGCAGTTCTTC.

The V call is TRBV7-2, the J call TRBJ2-3, with D possibly being TRBD2 (7 bases). Germline assignment: CDR1 SGHTA and CDR2 FQGNSA. The V end was cut by 1 base, the J end by 1 base, with 12 bases between. This CDR3 region has 16 residues. CDR3 in amino acids: CASSLVGGEGTDTQYF. CDR3 nucleotides: TGTGCCAGCAGCTTAGTAGGGGGGGAGGGCACAGATACGCAGTATTTT.